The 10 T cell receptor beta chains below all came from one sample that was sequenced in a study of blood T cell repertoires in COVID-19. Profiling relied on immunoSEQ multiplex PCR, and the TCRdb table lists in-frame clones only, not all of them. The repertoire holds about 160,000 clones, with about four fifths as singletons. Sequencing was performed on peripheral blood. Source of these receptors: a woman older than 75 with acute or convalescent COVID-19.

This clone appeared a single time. The CDR3, as DNA: TGTGCCAGCAGAGTAGCGGGAGGGGATGAGCAGTTCTTC. This sequence encodes CASRVAGGDEQFF. V is TRBV7-9 and J is TRBJ2-1; TRBD2 matches at 11 bases. The CDR3 spans 13 residues. V shed 6 bases, J shed 8 bases, and the junction held 3 bases outside the gene matches. Per germline, CDR1 SEHNR and CDR2 FQNEAQ (reference sequence).

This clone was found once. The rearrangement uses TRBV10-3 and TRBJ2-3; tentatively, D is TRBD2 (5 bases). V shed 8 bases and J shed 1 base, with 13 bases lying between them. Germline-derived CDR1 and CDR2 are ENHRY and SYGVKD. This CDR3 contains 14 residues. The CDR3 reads CAISGSMGTDTQYF. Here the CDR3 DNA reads TGTGCCATCTCGGGATCCATGGGCACAGATACGCAGTATTTT.

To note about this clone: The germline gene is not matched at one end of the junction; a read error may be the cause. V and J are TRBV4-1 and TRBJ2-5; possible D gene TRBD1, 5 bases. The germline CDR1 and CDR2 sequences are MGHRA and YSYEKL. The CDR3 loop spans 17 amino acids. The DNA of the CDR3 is TGCGCCAGCAGCCAGGGGCAGACCCAACTTCTCCAAGGGACCCAGTACTTC. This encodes CASSQGQTQLLQGTQYF.

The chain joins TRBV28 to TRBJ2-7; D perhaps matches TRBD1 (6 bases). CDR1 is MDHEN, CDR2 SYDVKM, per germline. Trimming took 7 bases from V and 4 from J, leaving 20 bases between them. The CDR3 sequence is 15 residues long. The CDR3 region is CASTGAGDGPYEQYF. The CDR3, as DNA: TGTGCCAGCACCGGGGCAGGGGACGGACCTTACGAGCAGTACTTC.

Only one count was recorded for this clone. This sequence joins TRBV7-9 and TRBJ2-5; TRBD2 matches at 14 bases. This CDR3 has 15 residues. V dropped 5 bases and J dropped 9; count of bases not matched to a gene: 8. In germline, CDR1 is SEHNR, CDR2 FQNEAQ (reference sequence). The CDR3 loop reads CASSIGLAGGRPQYF. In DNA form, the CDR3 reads TGTGCCAGCAGCATTGGACTAGCGGGGGGCCGTCCCCAGTACTTC.

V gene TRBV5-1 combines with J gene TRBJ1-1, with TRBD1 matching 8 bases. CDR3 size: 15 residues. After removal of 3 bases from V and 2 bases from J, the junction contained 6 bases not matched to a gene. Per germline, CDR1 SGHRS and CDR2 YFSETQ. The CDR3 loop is CASSSGTGRNTEAFF. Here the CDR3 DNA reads TGCGCCAGCAGCTCGGGGACAGGTCGTAACACTGAAGCTTTCTTT.

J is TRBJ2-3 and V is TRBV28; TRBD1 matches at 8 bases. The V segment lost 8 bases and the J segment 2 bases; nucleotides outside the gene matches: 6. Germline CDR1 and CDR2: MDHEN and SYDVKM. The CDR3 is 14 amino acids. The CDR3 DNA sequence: TGTGCCAGCGGAAGGACAGGGAACACAGATACGCAGTATTTT. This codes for CASGRTGNTDTQYF.

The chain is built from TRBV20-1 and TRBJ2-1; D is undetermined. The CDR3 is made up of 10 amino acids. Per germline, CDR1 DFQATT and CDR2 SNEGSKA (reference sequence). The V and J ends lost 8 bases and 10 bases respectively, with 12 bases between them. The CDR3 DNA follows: TGCAGTTGGTGGTCTAGGGAGCAGTTCTTC. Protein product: CSWWSREQFF.

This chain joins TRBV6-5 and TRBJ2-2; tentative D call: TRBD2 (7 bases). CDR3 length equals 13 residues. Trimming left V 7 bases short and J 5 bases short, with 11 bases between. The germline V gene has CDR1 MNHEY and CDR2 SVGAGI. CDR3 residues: CASKGGATGELFF. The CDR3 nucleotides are TGTGCCAGCAAAGGGGGGGCAACCGGGGAGCTGTTTTTT.

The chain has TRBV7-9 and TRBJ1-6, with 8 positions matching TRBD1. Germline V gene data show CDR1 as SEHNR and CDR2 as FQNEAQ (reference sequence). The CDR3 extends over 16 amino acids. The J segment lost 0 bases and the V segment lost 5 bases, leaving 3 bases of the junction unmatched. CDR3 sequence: CASSPGQGSYNSPLHF. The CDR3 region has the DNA TGTGCCAGCAGCCCTGGACAGGGCTCCTATAATTCACCCCTCCACTTT.